This entry lists 18 T cell receptor beta chains sequenced from one sample in a study of metastatic and nonmetastatic thyroid tumors. TCRdb re-called the PCR reads through MiXCR. The table lists about 25,000 clones, approximately 20% of them singletons. Patients were all untreated before their thyroid surgery. Sequences were obtained from blood. These receptors originate from a female donor with papillary thyroid cancer or a benign thyroid nodule (not recorded which). Some clones in this sample may be carry-over from other donors' samples.

Points on this clone: The CDR3 carries no conserved terminal phenylalanine or tryptophan, so it likely arises from a read error. The chain carries TRBV20-1 and TRBJ2-1, with D perhaps assigned TRBD1 or TRBD2 (5 bases each). This CDR3 spans 14 amino acids. The V end lost 6 bases, the J end lost 7 bases, and 19 bases lay between the germline ends. CDR1 and CDR2 from the germline V gene are DFQATT and SNEGSKA (reference sequence). CDR3 region: CSARWGSATNEQFC. Here the CDR3 DNA reads TGCAGTGCCCGGTGGGGGAGCGCAACGAATGAGCAGTTCTGC.

This clone was observed many times. V and J are TRBV27 and TRBJ1-1; weak D call: TRBD1 (6 bases). The V gene lost 5 bases and the J gene lost 5 bases, with 15 bases spanning the gap. Germline CDR1 reads MNHEY; CDR2 reads SMNVEV (reference sequence). The CDR3 runs to 14 residues. CDR3 DNA: TGTGCCAGCAGTCCCACGGGAGGGGGGACTGAAGCTTTCTTT. The encoded protein is CASSPTGGGTEAFF.

Concerning this clone: An end of the junction differs from the germline gene, which may be a read error. V usage is TRBV5-1 and J usage is TRBJ2-7, with D hard to call. Germline V gene sequence: CDR1 SGHRS, CDR2 YFSETQ. This CDR3 spans 14 amino acids. CDR3: CASGLVDSSYEQYF. As DNA, the CDR3 is TGCGCCAGCGGCTTGGTTGATTCCTCCTACGAGCAGTACTTC. Supplemented by reference TRBV5-1 and TRBJ2-7, the full variable domain reads KAGVTQTPRYLIKTRGQQVTLSCSPISGHRSVSWYQQTPGQGLQFLFEYFSETQRNKGNFPGRFSGRQFSNSRSEMNVSTLELGDSALYLCASGLVDSSYEQYFGPGTRLTVT.

This clone appeared many times. The gene calls are TRBV6-1 and TRBJ2-5; tentative D call: TRBD2 (5 bases). CDR1 and CDR2 from the germline V gene are MNHNS and SASEGT. This CDR3 comprises 13 residues. The germline V and J ends were trimmed by 9 bases and 5 bases, with 16 bases remaining between them. In nucleotides, the CDR3 is TGTGCCAGTATGGAGGTGAATTCGGAGACCCAGTACTTC. Translated, it gives CASMEVNSETQYF.

In this sample, this clone turned up many times. The V and J genes are TRBV2 and TRBJ2-3; the match to TRBD1 covers 9 bases. Germline values: CDR1 SNHLY, CDR2 FYNNEI. V was clipped by 8 bases and J by 4 bases; unmatched bases: 10. The CDR3 totals 15 residues. The CDR3 sequence: CASDPGQGEADTQYF. CDR3 nucleotides: TGTGCCAGCGACCCGGGACAGGGTGAGGCAGATACGCAGTATTTT.

On this clone: The junction differs from germline at one of its ends, possibly a read error. The chain recombines TRBV27 with TRBJ2-7; D is ambiguous. The CDR3 covers 13 residues. Per the germline V gene, CDR1 is MNHEY and CDR2 is SMNVEV (reference sequence). The CDR3 loop reads CTSKPSLAEDQYF. CDR3 DNA sequence: TGTACCAGCAAGCCGAGCCTGGCTGAAGATCAGTACTTC.

The chain carries TRBV20-1 and TRBJ2-4; D perhaps matches TRBD1 (6 bases). V shed 0 bases and J shed 5 bases, with 14 bases lying between them. The germline CDR1 and CDR2 sequences are DFQATT and SNEGSKA (reference sequence). The CDR3 spans 15 residues. CDR3 in DNA: TGCAGTGCTAGAGACCGTACAGGGCCCCAAAACATTCAGTACTTC. This codes for CSARDRTGPQNIQYF.

This clone was seen at least ten times. At one boundary the junction diverges from the germline segment, which might be a read error. The chain joins TRBV7-7 to TRBJ2-1; 12 bases line up with TRBD2. CDR3 length: 15 amino acids. Germline assignment: CDR1 SSHAT and CDR2 FNYEAQ (reference sequence). The CDR3 here is CASSLLAGGYNEQFF. The CDR3 nucleotides are TGTGCTAGCAGCTTACTAGCGGGAGGCTACAATGAGCAGTTCTTC.

This clone was counted only a few times. The gene calls are TRBV6-1 and TRBJ2-3; D gene ambiguous. V lost 4 bases and J 5 bases, leaving 10 bases between the germline ends. This CDR3 contains 13 residues. CDR1 is MNHNS and CDR2 is SASEGT in the germline V gene. CDR3 nucleotides: TGTGCCAGCAGTGTCCACCCACGAGATACGCAGTATTTT. Amino acids: CASSVHPRDTQYF.

The sample holds many counts of this clone. The rearrangement joins TRBV18 to TRBJ1-2; maybe TRBD1 (6 bases). The germline CDR1 and CDR2 sequences are KGHSH and LQKENI. The V end lost 0 bases, the J end lost 0 bases, and 14 bases lay between the germline ends. This CDR3 contains 17 residues. The CDR3 loop reads CASSPPSRGISNYGYTF. CDR3 nucleotide sequence: TGTGCCAGCTCACCACCGTCCAGGGGCATATCTAACTATGGCTACACCTTC.

This clone was seen repeatedly, ten times or more. V and J are TRBV7-9 and TRBJ1-2, with D unresolved. Per germline, CDR1 SEHNR and CDR2 FQNEAQ (reference sequence). The V and J ends lost 2 bases and 4 bases respectively, with 14 bases between them. This CDR3 is built from 15 residues. CDR3 DNA: TGTGCCAGCAGCTTAATGGGCGGTACTATCTATGGCTACACCTTC. It yields the protein CASSLMGGTIYGYTF.

There are many counts of this clone. CDR3 coding DNA: TGTGCCAGCAGCTTTGGGACACCTGGAAACACCATATATTTT. It codes for CASSFGTPGNTIYF. V and J are TRBV11-2 and TRBJ1-3, with D maybe TRBD1 (6 bases). CDR3 size: 14 residues. Trimming stripped 3 bases from V and 2 bases from J, with 8 bases between. The germline V gene has CDR1 SGHAT and CDR2 FQNNGV.

This clone turned up a few times. J is TRBJ1-2 and V is TRBV3-1; a weak D match, TRBD1 (5 bases). The CDR3 loop spans 16 amino acids. Per germline, CDR1 LGHDT and CDR2 YNNKEL (reference sequence). The ends were cut back, 7 bases at V and 3 bases at J, with 21 bases in the middle. For the CDR3, the DNA is TGTGCCAGCACTTTAGGGGCGGGGGGATTGGACTATGGCTACACCTTC. Translating it yields CASTLGAGGLDYGYTF.

In this sample, this clone is medium-sized. Here the CDR3 reads CASSLRLSGGEQYF. The CDR3 coding sequence is TGTGCCAGCAGTTTACGGCTTTCGGGTGGCGAGCAGTACTTC. The chain couples TRBV27 to TRBJ2-7; D remains ambiguous. Deletions cut 2 bases from V and 6 bases from J, with 14 bases between. Germline V gene sequence: CDR1 MNHEY, CDR2 SMNVEV (reference sequence). The CDR3 has 14 amino acids.

This clone occurred many times. This may be a read error, as it is one base from a much larger clone. This sample also contains other DNA sequences that code for the same CDR3. This sequence joins TRBV24-1 and TRBJ2-1, with D possibly TRBD1 on 5 matching bases. V shed 4 bases and J shed 7 bases, with 13 bases lying between them. This CDR3 is 14 amino acids long. The germline V gene has CDR1 KGHDR and CDR2 SFDVKD. CDR3 sequence reads: CATSEEGVGNEQFF. In DNA, the CDR3 is TGTGCCACCAGTGAGGAAGGGGTCGGGAATGAGCAGTTCTTC.

V gene TRBV18 combines with J gene TRBJ2-7, with D perhaps TRBD1 (6 bases). V dropped 3 bases and J dropped 4 bases, with 16 bases sitting between them. This CDR3 has 15 amino acids. Germline V gives CDR1 KGHSH, CDR2 LQKENI. Here the CDR3 reads CASSPRDPGAYEQYF. CDR3 in DNA: TGTGCCAGCTCACCCCGGGACCCAGGGGCATACGAGCAGTACTTC.

This clone was recorded at least ten times. The rearrangement uses TRBV19 and TRBJ1-1; D is undetermined. The CDR3 length is 15 residues. Germline V gene sequence: CDR1 LNHDA, CDR2 SQIVND (reference sequence). The germline V and J ends were trimmed by 3 bases and 0 bases, with 11 bases remaining between them. The CDR3 loop is CASSISGSMNTEAFF. In nucleotides, the CDR3 is TGTGCCAGTAGTATTTCCGGGAGCATGAACACTGAAGCTTTCTTT.

This chain joins TRBV6-1 and TRBJ1-1; D possibly corresponds to TRBD1 (6 bases). The CDR3 covers 12 residues. V lost 4 bases to trimming and J lost 10 bases, with 13 bases between them. The germline V gene has CDR1 MNHNS and CDR2 SASEGT. The CDR3 reads CASSGTVEGAFF. In nucleotides, the CDR3 is TGTGCCAGCAGTGGGACAGTAGAGGGAGCTTTCTTT.